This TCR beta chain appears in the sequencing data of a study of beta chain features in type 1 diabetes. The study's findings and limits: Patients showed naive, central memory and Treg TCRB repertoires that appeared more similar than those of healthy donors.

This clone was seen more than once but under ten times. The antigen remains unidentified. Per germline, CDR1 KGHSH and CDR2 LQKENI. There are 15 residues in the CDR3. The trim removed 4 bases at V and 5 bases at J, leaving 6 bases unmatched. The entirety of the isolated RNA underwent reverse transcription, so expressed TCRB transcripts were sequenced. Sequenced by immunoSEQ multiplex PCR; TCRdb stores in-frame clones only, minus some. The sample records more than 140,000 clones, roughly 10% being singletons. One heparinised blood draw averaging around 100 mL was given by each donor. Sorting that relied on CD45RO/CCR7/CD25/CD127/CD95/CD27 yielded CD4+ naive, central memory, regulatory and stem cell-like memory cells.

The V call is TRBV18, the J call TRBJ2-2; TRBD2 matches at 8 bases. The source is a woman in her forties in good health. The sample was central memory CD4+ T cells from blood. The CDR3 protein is CASSQPGLVTGELFF. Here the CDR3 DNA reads TGTGCCAGCTCACAACCGGGACTAGTGACCGGGGAGCTGTTTTTT.